These 9 T cell receptor beta chains originate from one sample sequenced in a study of Graves' ophthalmopathy and Graves' hyperthyroidism. Scientists amplified the TCR beta CDR3 regions from RNA transcripts. RT-PCR was first run with HTBI primers, then multiplex PCR in a second round. TCRdb ran MiXCR on the multiplex PCR reads and lists one entry per CDR3 protein. The repertoire holds over a million distinct CDR3 sequences, with about two fifths as singletons. Input material: peripheral blood or thyroid tissue (not recorded which). Receptors originate from an adult man with Graves' hyperthyroidism.

The chain has TRBV5-1 and TRBJ2-5, with D uncertain. Between the trimmed V and J ends, which lost 4 bases and 1 base, there was a span of 20 bases. This CDR3 is 17 amino acids long. Germline V gene data show CDR1 as SGHRS and CDR2 as YFSETQ. CDR3: CASSMQVSRIIQETQYF. In nucleotides, the CDR3 is TGCGCCAGCAGCATGCAAGTCAGTCGAATCATCCAAGAGACCCAGTACTTC.

The chain is built from TRBV28 and TRBJ1-6; D uncertain. V was trimmed by 4 bases and J by 10 bases, leaving 17 bases between them. Germline values: CDR1 MDHEN, CDR2 SYDVKM. The CDR3 is 15 amino acids. CDR3 in DNA: TGTGCCAGCAGTTGGAGGGAAAGGGATTCGTCACCCCTCCACTTT. Protein sequence: CASSWRERDSSPLHF.

To note about this clonotype: Just one base apart from a much larger clone, this may be a read error. This chain joins TRBV11-2 and TRBJ2-7; 9 bases line up with TRBD1. This CDR3 spans 16 amino acids. Germline V CDR1 and CDR2: SGHAT, FQNNGV. The CDR3, as DNA: TGTGCCGGCAGCTTAGAAGGGGACAGGGCGCCCTACGAGCAGTACTTC. It translates to CAGSLEGDRAPYEQYF.

CDR3 nucleotides: TGTGCCAGCAGAATAGCGGGAGGGCCCTCAGAGACCCAGTACTTC. It is translated as CASRIAGGPSETQYF. The chain carries TRBV28 and TRBJ2-5; 11 bases align to TRBD2. The CDR3 contains 15 residues. Germline CDR1 MDHEN, CDR2 SYDVKM. Losses at the gene ends were 6 bases for V and 4 bases for J; bases not matched to a gene: 7.

The chain has TRBV7-2 and TRBJ1-1; 11 bases are a match to TRBD1. The CDR3 loop spans 15 amino acids. Germline trimming cut 5 bases from V and 7 bases from J; bases unmatched to any gene: 9. In germline, CDR1 is SGHTA, CDR2 FQGNSA. CDR3 amino acids: CASSTMWTGGNEAFF. DNA of the CDR3: TGTGCCAGCAGCACTATGTGGACAGGGGGCAATGAAGCTTTCTTT.

The chain couples TRBV29-1 to TRBJ1-1; D is possibly TRBD1 (5 bases). The CDR3 covers 12 residues. CDR1 SQVTM and CDR2 ANQGSEA come from the germline V gene. The CDR3 loop is CSCSGGGTEAFF. Here the CDR3 DNA reads TGCAGTTGCAGTGGGGGGGGCACTGAAGCTTTCTTT.

A note on this clonotype: A single base separates this from a much larger clone, so it may be a read error. The J gene is TRBJ1-1, the V gene TRBV7-2, with D perhaps matching TRBD1 (5 bases). CDR1 and CDR2 from the germline V gene are SGHTA and FQGNSA. V gave up 8 bases and J gave up 11 bases, with 18 bases separating them. The CDR3 consists of 12 residues. CDR3 nucleotide sequence: TGTGCCAGCTTTCGGGCAGGGATCAGTGCTTTCTTT. Protein: CASFRAGISAFF. The variable domain in full, with the rest retrieved from reference TRBV7-2 and TRBJ1-1, is GAGVSQSPSNKVTEKGKDVELRCDPISGHTALYWYRQSLGQGLEFLIYFQGNSAPDKSGLPSDRFSAERTGGSVSTLTIQRTQQEDSAVYLCASFRAGISAFFGQGTRLTVV.

This clonotype has a count of ten or more. The rearrangement links TRBV19 to TRBJ1-5; D gene unclear. Germline V CDR1 and CDR2: LNHDA, SQIVND (reference sequence). V was cut by 3 bases and J by 2 bases, with 8 bases left in between. The CDR3 extends over 14 amino acids. CDR3 nucleotides: TGTGCCAGTAGTATCCAATGGGGCAATCAGCCCCAGCATTTT. It encodes CASSIQWGNQPQHF.

This chain joins TRBV2 and TRBJ2-5; 7 nucleotides line up with TRBD2. In germline, CDR1 is SNHLY, CDR2 FYNNEI. The CDR3 length is 15 residues. Trimming at V came to 6 bases and at J to 5 bases, leaving 12 bases not matched to a gene. CDR3 nucleotides: TGTGCCAGCAGCTCCCATGGACTAGTTGGGGAGACCCAGTACTTC. Protein: CASSSHGLVGETQYF.